This TCR beta chain was captured in a study of OX40 agonist ivuxolimab in advanced cancers. The repertoire was sequenced with immunoSEQ multiplex PCR; TCRdb's copy has only in-frame clones and lacks some. The profile shows roughly 67,000 clones, 87% of them singletons. The germline CDR1 and CDR2 sequences are SGDLS and YYNGEE. The V gene lost 3 bases and the J gene lost 0 bases, with 12 bases spanning the gap. This CDR3 has 15 residues. This sequence was found in an adult with an advanced solid tumor such as melanoma, head and neck, liver or kidney cancer. The sequencing used CD4+ or CD8+ T cells sorted from blood, collected in a trial of the OX40 agonist ivuxolimab. The chain couples TRBV9 to TRBJ1-1; D is perhaps TRBD1 (5 bases). The DNA of the CDR3 is TGTGCCAGCAGCGGACCGGGGGGGATGAACACTGAAGCTTTCTTT. This sequence encodes CASSGPGGMNTEAFF.